The 7 T cell receptor beta chains below all came from one sample that was sequenced in a study of OX40 agonist ivuxolimab in advanced cancers. Generated by immunoSEQ multiplex PCR, the TCRdb table keeps only in-frame clones and is missing some. The profile shows 20,000 to 25,000 clones, 84% of them singletons. Specimen: CD4+ or CD8+ T cells sorted from blood, collected in a trial of the OX40 agonist ivuxolimab. The receptors were gathered from an adult with an advanced solid tumor such as melanoma, head and neck, liver or kidney cancer.

The chain links TRBV7-9 to TRBJ2-1, with D perhaps matching TRBD2 (6 bases). V was cut by 5 bases and J by 2 bases, with 16 bases left in between. Per germline, CDR1 SEHNR and CDR2 FQNEAQ (reference sequence). The CDR3 consists of 16 residues. The CDR3 here is CASSDSAGLAYNEQFF. DNA of the CDR3: TGTGCCAGCAGCGACAGCGCGGGGCTGGCCTACAATGAGCAGTTCTTC.

This chain connects TRBV4-1 to TRBJ1-1; D ambiguous. The germline V and J ends were trimmed by 1 base and 0 bases, with 12 bases remaining between them. The CDR3 extends over 16 amino acids. The germline CDR1 and CDR2 sequences are MGHRA and YSYEKL. The CDR3 loop reads CASSQGLGIMNTEAFF. The CDR3 DNA reads as TGCGCCAGCAGCCAAGGACTAGGGATCATGAACACTGAAGCTTTCTTT.

In this sample, this clone is medium-sized. This sequence joins TRBV27 and TRBJ2-7, with TRBD1 matching 8 bases. Germline-derived CDR1 and CDR2 are MNHEY and SMNVEV (reference sequence). The CDR3 runs 16 residues. Trimming at V came to 0 bases and at J to 2 bases, leaving 6 bases not matched to a gene. CDR3 residues: CASSLSGTGAAYEQYF. The CDR3 DNA sequence: TGTGCCAGCAGTTTATCGGGGACAGGAGCAGCCTACGAGCAGTACTTC.

A single count supports this clone. The gene calls are TRBV7-8 and TRBJ1-1; D possibly corresponds to TRBD1 (6 bases). CDR1 is SGHVS and CDR2 is FQNEAQ in the germline V gene. The CDR3 loop spans 13 amino acids. V was clipped by 5 bases and J by 8 bases, with 15 bases between them. The CDR3 protein is CASSQRRGAEAFF. The CDR3 bases are TGTGCCAGCAGCCAGAGGCGGGGGGCAGAAGCTTTCTTT.

CDR3 in amino acids: CASSPAWGRKYEQYF. DNA of the CDR3: TGTGCCAGCAGCCCGGCCTGGGGGAGAAAGTACGAGCAGTACTTC. This rearrangement joins TRBV7-2 to TRBJ2-7; D could derive from TRBD1 or TRBD2 (5 bases each). Trimming cost V 5 bases and J 4 bases, with 18 bases left between them. Germline assignment: CDR1 SGHTA and CDR2 FQGNSA. This CDR3 comprises 15 residues.

The chain combines TRBV7-9 with TRBJ1-3; D is undetermined. The CDR3 is 15 residues long. CDR1 is SEHNR, CDR2 FQNEAQ, per germline (reference sequence). V dropped 4 bases and J dropped 0 bases, with 10 bases sitting between them. DNA for the CDR3: TGTGCCAGCAGCTCCTACATCCTCTCTGGAAACACCATATATTTT. This sequence encodes CASSSYILSGNTIYF.

This clone was counted only a few times. The J gene is TRBJ2-5, the V gene TRBV30; 11 positions match TRBD2. Trimming at V came to 0 bases and at J to 4 bases, leaving 16 bases not matched to a gene. The CDR3 has 19 amino acids. Germline CDR1 GTSNPN, CDR2 SVGIG (reference sequence). CDR3 residues: CAWSVGPHTSGRLRETQYF. As DNA, the CDR3 is TGTGCCTGGAGTGTAGGGCCCCACACTAGCGGGAGACTAAGAGAGACCCAGTACTTC.